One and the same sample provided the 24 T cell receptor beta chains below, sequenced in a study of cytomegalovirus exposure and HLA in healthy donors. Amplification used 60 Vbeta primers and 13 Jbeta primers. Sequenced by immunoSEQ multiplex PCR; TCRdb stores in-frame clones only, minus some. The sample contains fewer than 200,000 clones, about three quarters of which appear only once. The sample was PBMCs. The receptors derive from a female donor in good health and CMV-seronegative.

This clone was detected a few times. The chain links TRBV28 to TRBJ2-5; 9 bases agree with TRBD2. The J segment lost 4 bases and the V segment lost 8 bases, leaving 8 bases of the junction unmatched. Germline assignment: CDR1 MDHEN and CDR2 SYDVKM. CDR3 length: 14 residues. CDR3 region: CASPGLAGRETQYF. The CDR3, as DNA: TGTGCCAGCCCTGGGCTAGCGGGACGAGAGACCCAGTACTTC.

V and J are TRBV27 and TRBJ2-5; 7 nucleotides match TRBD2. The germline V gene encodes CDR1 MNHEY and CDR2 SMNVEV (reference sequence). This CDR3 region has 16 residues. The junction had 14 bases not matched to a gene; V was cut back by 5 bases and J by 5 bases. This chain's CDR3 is CASSQGTTPQMETQYF. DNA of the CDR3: TGTGCCAGCAGTCAAGGGACTACCCCTCAGATGGAGACCCAGTACTTC.

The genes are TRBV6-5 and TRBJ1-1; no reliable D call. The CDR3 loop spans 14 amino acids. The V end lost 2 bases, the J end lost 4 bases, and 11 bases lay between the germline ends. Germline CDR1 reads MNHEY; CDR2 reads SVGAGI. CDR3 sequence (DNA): TGTGCCAGCAGTTACAACAGTCAACTCACTGAAGCTTTCTTT. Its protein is CASSYNSQLTEAFF.

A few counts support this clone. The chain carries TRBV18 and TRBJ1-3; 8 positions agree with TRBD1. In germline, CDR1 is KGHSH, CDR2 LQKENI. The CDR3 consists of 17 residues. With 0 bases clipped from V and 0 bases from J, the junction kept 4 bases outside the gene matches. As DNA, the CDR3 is TGTGCCAGCTCACCACCCGGACAGGGCTCCTCTGGAAACACCATATATTTT. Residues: CASSPPGQGSSGNTIYF.

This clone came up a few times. The chain's CDR3 is CASSLMGTSGSRDNEQFF. Written as DNA, the CDR3 is TGTGCCAGCAGCTTAATGGGTACTAGCGGGAGTCGAGACAATGAGCAGTTCTTC. The gene calls are TRBV7-3 and TRBJ2-1; TRBD2 matches 11 bases. From germline, CDR1 is SGHTA and CDR2 FQGTGA. After removal of 1 base from V and 5 bases from J, the junction contained 10 bases not matched to a gene. This CDR3 comprises 18 residues.

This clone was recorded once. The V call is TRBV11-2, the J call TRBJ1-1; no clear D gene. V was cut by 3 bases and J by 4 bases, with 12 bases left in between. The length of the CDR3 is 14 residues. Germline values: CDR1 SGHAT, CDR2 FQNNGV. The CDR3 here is CASSFRRLGTEAFF. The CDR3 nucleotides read TGTGCCAGCAGCTTTAGGAGGCTGGGCACTGAAGCTTTCTTT.

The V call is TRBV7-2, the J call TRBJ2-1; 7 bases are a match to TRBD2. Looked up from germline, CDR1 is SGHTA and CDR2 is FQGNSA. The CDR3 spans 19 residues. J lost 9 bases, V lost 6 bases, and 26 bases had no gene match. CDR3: CASRKKVVSAGPRRGEQFF. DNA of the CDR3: TGTGCCAGCAGAAAAAAGGTTGTATCAGCGGGACCTCGAAGGGGTGAGCAGTTCTTC.

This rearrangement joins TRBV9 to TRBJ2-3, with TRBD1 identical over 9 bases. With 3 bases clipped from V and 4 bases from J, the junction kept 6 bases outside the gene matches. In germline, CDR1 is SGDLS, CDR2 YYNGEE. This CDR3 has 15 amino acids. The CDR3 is CASSAQGAGADTQYF. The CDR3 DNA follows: TGTGCCAGCAGCGCACAGGGGGCTGGGGCAGATACGCAGTATTTT.

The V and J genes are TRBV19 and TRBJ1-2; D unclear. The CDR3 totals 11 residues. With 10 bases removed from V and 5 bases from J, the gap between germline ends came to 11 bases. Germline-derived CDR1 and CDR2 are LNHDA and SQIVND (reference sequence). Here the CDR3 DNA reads TGTGCCACTACCGTCCTTTATGGCTACACCTTC. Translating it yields CATTVLYGYTF.

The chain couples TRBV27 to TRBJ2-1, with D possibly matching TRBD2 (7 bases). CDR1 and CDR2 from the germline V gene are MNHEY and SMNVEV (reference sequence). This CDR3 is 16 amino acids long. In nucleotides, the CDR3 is TGTGCTGGGATACCCCTACTAGCGAGACAGGACAATGAGCAGTTCTTC. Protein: CAGIPLLARQDNEQFF.

The CDR3 bases are TGTGCCAGCTCACCAACAGGGGGAACCTACGAGCAGTACTTC. Encoded protein: CASSPTGGTYEQYF. The V gene is TRBV18, the J gene TRBJ2-7; TRBD1 agrees at 8 bases. The germline V gene has CDR1 KGHSH and CDR2 LQKENI. The CDR3 runs 14 residues. The trim removed 2 bases at V and 2 bases at J, leaving 2 bases unmatched.

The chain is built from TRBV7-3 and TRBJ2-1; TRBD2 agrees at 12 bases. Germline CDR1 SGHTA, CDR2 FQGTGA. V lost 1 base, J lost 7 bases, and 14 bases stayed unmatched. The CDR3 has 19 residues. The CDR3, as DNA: TGTGCCAGCAGCTTAAGTCCTAGCGGGAGGGCCCGAGGAGTGAATGAGCAGTTCTTC. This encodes CASSLSPSGRARGVNEQFF.

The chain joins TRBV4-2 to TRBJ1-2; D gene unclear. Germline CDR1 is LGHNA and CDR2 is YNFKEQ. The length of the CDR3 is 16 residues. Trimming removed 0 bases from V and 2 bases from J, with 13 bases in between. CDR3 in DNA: TGTGCCAGCAGCCAAGATCATGGGCCGTCGAACTATGGCTACACCTTC. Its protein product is CASSQDHGPSNYGYTF.

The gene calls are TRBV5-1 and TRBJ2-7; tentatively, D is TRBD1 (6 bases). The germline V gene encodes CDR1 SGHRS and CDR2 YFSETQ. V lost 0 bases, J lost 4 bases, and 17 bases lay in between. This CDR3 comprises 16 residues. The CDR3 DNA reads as TGCGCCAGCAGCTTGGCCACAGGGTCCAACCCGTACGAGCAGTACTTC. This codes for CASSLATGSNPYEQYF.

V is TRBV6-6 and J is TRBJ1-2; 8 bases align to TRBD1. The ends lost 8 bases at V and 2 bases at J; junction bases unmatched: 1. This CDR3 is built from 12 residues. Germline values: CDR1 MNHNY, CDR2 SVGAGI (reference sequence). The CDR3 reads CASRQGNYGYTF. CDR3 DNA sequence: TGTGCCAGCCGACAGGGGAACTATGGCTACACCTTC.

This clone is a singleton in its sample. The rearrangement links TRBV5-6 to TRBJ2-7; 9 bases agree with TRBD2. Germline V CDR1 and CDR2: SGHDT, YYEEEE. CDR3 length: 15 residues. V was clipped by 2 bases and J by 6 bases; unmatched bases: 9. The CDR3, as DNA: TGTGCCAGCAGCTTACTATCAGCGGGAGGAGGCGAGCAGTACTTC. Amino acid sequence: CASSLLSAGGGEQYF.

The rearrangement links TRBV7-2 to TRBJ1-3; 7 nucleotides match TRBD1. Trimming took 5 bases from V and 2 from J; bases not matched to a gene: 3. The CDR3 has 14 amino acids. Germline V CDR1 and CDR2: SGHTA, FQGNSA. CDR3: CASSLDRAGNTIYF. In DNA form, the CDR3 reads TGTGCCAGCAGCCTAGACAGGGCTGGAAACACCATATATTTT.

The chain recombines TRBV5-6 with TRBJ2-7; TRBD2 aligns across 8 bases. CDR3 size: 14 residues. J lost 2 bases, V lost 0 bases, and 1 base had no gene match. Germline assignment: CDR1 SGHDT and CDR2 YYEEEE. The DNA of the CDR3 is TGTGCCAGCAGCTTGGGACTAGCGACCTACGAGCAGTACTTC. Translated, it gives CASSLGLATYEQYF.

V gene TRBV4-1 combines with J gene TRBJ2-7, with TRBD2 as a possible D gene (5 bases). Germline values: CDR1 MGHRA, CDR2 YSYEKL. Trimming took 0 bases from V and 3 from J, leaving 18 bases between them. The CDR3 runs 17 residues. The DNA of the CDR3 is TGCGCCAGCAGCCAAGAGCGTACTTGGCTAGCCCACTACGAGCAGTACTTC. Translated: CASSQERTWLAHYEQYF.

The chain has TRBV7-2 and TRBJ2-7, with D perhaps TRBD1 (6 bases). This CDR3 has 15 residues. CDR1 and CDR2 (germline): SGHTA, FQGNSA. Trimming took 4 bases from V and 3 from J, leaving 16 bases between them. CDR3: CASSSLTGPYYEQYF. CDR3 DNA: TGTGCCAGCAGCTCCCTTACAGGGCCCTACTACGAGCAGTACTTC.

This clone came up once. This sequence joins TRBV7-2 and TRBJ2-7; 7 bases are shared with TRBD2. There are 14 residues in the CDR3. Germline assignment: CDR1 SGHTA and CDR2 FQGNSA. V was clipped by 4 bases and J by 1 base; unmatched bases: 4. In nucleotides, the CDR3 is TGTGCCAGCAGCTCCGAGCGGGGTTCCTACGAGCAGTACTTC. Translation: CASSSERGSYEQYF.

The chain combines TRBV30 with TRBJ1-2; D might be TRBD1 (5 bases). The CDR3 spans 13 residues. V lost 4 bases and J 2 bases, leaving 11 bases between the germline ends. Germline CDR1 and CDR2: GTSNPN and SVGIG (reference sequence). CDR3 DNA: TGTGCCTGGAACGGGGGAACCAACTATGGCTACACCTTC. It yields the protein CAWNGGTNYGYTF.

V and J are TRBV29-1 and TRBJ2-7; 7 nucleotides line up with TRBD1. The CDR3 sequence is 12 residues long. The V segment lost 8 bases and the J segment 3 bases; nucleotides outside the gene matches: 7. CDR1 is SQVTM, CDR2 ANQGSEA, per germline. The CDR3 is CSFRTGHYEQYF. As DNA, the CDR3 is TGCAGCTTCAGGACAGGCCACTACGAGCAGTACTTC.

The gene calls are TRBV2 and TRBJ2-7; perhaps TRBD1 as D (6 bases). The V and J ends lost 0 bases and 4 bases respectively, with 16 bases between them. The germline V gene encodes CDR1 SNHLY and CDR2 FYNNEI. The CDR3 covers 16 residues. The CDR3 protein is CASSEAFGQLVYEQYF. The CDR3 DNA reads TGTGCCAGCAGTGAAGCCTTTGGACAGCTAGTATACGAGCAGTACTTC.